This passage covers 30 T cell receptor beta chains from one sample sequenced in a study of CD8+CD57+ T cells in acquired aplastic anemia (dated 2018 in TCRdb). TCRdb names Illumina HiSeq 2000 as the instrument used. Genomic DNA was used as template for profiling of TCR beta VDJ combinations and CDR3 sequences. Using fastp at Q25 and MiXCR, TCRdb reprocessed the public reads and kept productive beta chains. Each record represents a unique CDR3 protein, reported with the most common genes and DNA among its rows. This sample has some 280,000 distinct CDR3 sequences in its table, and around three fifths of those were observed once. Under 8.5% of the sample is in the top ten clones. What was sequenced was sorted CD4+, CD8+, or CD8+CD57+ T cells (not recorded which) from PBMCs. Receptors were obtained from a human donor with severe aplastic anemia or a healthy control (not recorded which).

This clonotype was seen at least ten times. This rearrangement joins TRBV20-1 to TRBJ1-3; D is perhaps TRBD1 (5 bases). Germline V CDR1 and CDR2: DFQATT, SNEGSKA (reference sequence). CDR3 length: 13 residues. The V end lost 3 bases, the J end lost 8 bases, and 14 bases lay between the germline ends. Here the CDR3 reads CSASQQGRDTIYF. In DNA, the CDR3 is TGCAGTGCTAGTCAGCAGGGAAGGGACACCATATATTTT.

This clonotype was seen a few times. This rearrangement joins TRBV7-9 to TRBJ2-2, with D possibly TRBD1 on 5 matching bases. Trimming stripped 5 bases from V and 13 bases from J, with 14 bases between. The V gene's germline CDR1 is SEHNR and CDR2 FQNEAQ (reference sequence). This CDR3 region has 12 residues. The CDR3 region is CASSQGREGLFF. Written as DNA, the CDR3 is TGTGCCAGCAGCCAAGGCAGGGAAGGGCTGTTTTTT.

The J gene is TRBJ1-2, the V gene TRBV12-3 or TRBV12-4; D is perhaps TRBD1 (6 bases). V lost 7 bases and J 4 bases, leaving 16 bases between the germline ends. The CDR3 is made up of 14 amino acids. The chain's CDR3 is CASIMGGRGYGYTF. DNA of the CDR3: TGTGCCAGCATCATGGGGGGCAGGGGCTATGGCTACACCTTC.

V gene TRBV5-1 combines with J gene TRBJ1-6; 7 bases are a match to TRBD1. In germline, CDR1 is SGHRS, CDR2 YFSETQ. The CDR3 spans 11 residues. V shed 4 bases, J shed 15 bases, and the junction held 4 bases outside the gene matches. The DNA of the CDR3 is TGCGCCAGCAGCCCGACAGGGAACCTCCACTTT. The encoded protein is CASSPTGNLHF.

This sequence joins TRBV5-1 and TRBJ1-1; D ambiguous. With 1 base removed from V and 0 bases from J, the gap between germline ends came to 4 bases. CDR3 length: 13 residues. Germline V gives CDR1 SGHRS, CDR2 YFSETQ. In DNA form, the CDR3 reads TGCGCCAGCAGCTTGACGATGAACACTGAAGCTTTCTTT. Residues: CASSLTMNTEAFF.

In this sample, this clonotype turned up many times. The chain has TRBV20-1 and TRBJ1-1; D gene uncertain. The CDR3 covers 10 residues. From germline, CDR1 is DFQATT and CDR2 SNEGSKA (reference sequence). CDR3 nucleotides: TGCACCAAATTTTCTATAGAAGCTTTCTTT. This codes for CTKFSIEAFF.

The V call is TRBV7-3, the J call TRBJ1-5; D not resolved. Trimming shortened V by 1 base and J by 5 bases, and 6 bases separated the two germline ends. Germline-derived CDR1 and CDR2 are SGHTA and FQGTGA. CDR3 size: 13 residues. CDR3 sequence reads: CASSLSPDQPQHF. The CDR3 DNA sequence: TGTGCCAGCAGCTTAAGTCCGGATCAGCCCCAGCATTTT.

The V gene is TRBV7-6, the J gene TRBJ2-7; TRBD2 matches at 8 bases. CDR1 SGHVS and CDR2 FNYEAQ come from the germline V gene. The V and J ends lost 5 bases and 2 bases, in that order; junction bases with no gene match: 8. CDR3 length equals 15 residues. As DNA, the CDR3 is TGTGCCAGCAGCCCTACTAGCGGTCTGCCCTACGAGCAGTACTTC. This codes for CASSPTSGLPYEQYF.

The J gene is TRBJ1-1, the V gene TRBV9, with unresolved D. The CDR3 has 13 amino acids. CDR1 and CDR2 (germline): SGDLS, YYNGEE. With 4 bases removed from V and 7 bases from J, the gap between germline ends came to 14 bases. CDR3 in DNA: TGTGCCAGCAGCCTCACGCGGGGAGATGAAGCTTTCTTT. It yields the protein CASSLTRGDEAFF.

The CDR3 DNA follows: TGCAGTGCTAGTACCGGGACAGATTACAATGAGCAGTTCTTC. Residues: CSASTGTDYNEQFF. The chain employs TRBV20-1 and TRBJ2-1; TRBD1 matches at 7 bases. Per germline, CDR1 DFQATT and CDR2 SNEGSKA (reference sequence). CDR3 length: 14 residues. V dropped 3 bases and J dropped 4; count of bases not matched to a gene: 6.

The chain joins TRBV14 to TRBJ2-7, with D tentatively TRBD1 (5 bases). CDR1 SGHDN and CDR2 FVKESK come from the germline V gene. This CDR3 spans 14 amino acids. With 2 bases removed from V and 2 bases from J, the gap between germline ends came to 10 bases. CDR3 in amino acids: CASSQWAGPYEQYF. In nucleotides, the CDR3 is TGTGCCAGCAGCCAATGGGCAGGGCCCTACGAGCAGTACTTC.

For the CDR3, the DNA is TGTGCCAGCAGCGCAAATAGGTTCTCTGGGGCCAACGTCCTGACTTTC. Encoded protein: CASSANRFSGANVLTF. This rearrangement joins TRBV9 to TRBJ2-6; no reliable D call. CDR1 is SGDLS, CDR2 YYNGEE, per germline. There are 16 residues in the CDR3. Between the trimmed V and J ends, which lost 3 bases and 0 bases, there was a span of 10 bases.

This rearrangement joins TRBV20-1 to TRBJ1-1; 8 bases agree with TRBD1. This CDR3 contains 15 residues. The germline V gene encodes CDR1 DFQATT and CDR2 SNEGSKA (reference sequence). V lost 4 bases and J lost 1; bases outside the gene matches: 8. The CDR3 bases are TGCAGTGCTACTCGCACCGGGACAGGGAACACTGAAGCTTTCTTT. Translated: CSATRTGTGNTEAFF.

The gene calls are TRBV7-9 and TRBJ2-2, with 9 positions matching TRBD2. This CDR3 has 16 amino acids. The V and J ends lost 6 bases and 6 bases, in that order; junction bases with no gene match: 11. CDR1 and CDR2 (germline): SEHNR, FQNEAQ (reference sequence). CDR3 in DNA: TGTGCCAGCAGACTGAGTAGCGGGGGTGACGCCGGGGAGCTGTTTTTT. Translating gives CASRLSSGGDAGELFF.

Concerning this clonotype: Given a much more abundant clone one base away, this may be a read error. The V and J genes are TRBV6-6 and TRBJ1-5; D may be TRBD1 (5 bases). This CDR3 comprises 15 residues. The V end lost 7 bases, the J end lost 2 bases, and 15 bases lay between the germline ends. CDR1 is MNHNY, CDR2 SVGAGI, per germline (reference sequence). CDR3 DNA: TGTGCCAGCACCGGGGCAGGGCAGGGCAATCAGCCCCAGCATTTT. Amino acids: CASTGAGQGNQPQHF.

This clonotype was observed a few times. V gene TRBV6-5 combines with J gene TRBJ2-4; D may be TRBD1 (6 bases). Between the trimmed V and J ends, which lost 6 bases and 3 bases, there was a span of 21 bases. This CDR3 has 17 residues. CDR1 is MNHEY and CDR2 is SVGAGI in the germline V gene. This CDR3 is CASRAIWGPVGKNIQYF. The CDR3 coding sequence is TGTGCCAGCAGGGCGATTTGGGGGCCGGTAGGCAAAAACATTCAGTACTTC.

The table lists this clonotype with a count of one. The genes are TRBV20-1 and TRBJ1-1; 7 nucleotides match TRBD1. The CDR3 is 14 amino acids. CDR1 is DFQATT, CDR2 SNEGSKA, per germline (reference sequence). V gave up 5 bases and J gave up 3 bases; unmatched junction bases: 9. CDR3 in amino acids: CSAGGQAGHTEAFF. Here the CDR3 DNA reads TGCAGTGCTGGCGGACAGGCAGGGCACACTGAAGCTTTCTTT.

Many counts were recorded for this clonotype. The V gene is TRBV20-1, the J gene TRBJ1-3; 7 bases line up with TRBD1. CDR3 length: 15 amino acids. V dropped 5 bases and J dropped 4; count of bases not matched to a gene: 11. Germline assignment: CDR1 DFQATT and CDR2 SNEGSKA (reference sequence). For the CDR3, the DNA is TGCAGTGCTCTACCGGACAGGCGGGGGGGAAACACCATATATTTT. It is translated as CSALPDRRGGNTIYF.

Turning to this clonotype: The junction and the germline gene differ at one end; a read error may be behind it. The genes are TRBV7-2 and TRBJ2-1; 12 bases fit TRBD2. This CDR3 has 14 amino acids. Germline V gene sequence: CDR1 SGHTA, CDR2 FQGNSA. The CDR3 DNA reads as TGTGCTAGCAGCTCTAGCGGGGGGGCAAATGAGCAGTTCTTC. It encodes CASSSSGGANEQFF. The variable domain in full, completed from reference TRBV7-2 and TRBJ2-1, reads GAGVSQSPSNKVTEKGKDVELRCDPISGHTALYWYRQSLGQGLEFLIYFQGNSAPDKSGLPSDRFSAERTGGSVSTLTIQRTQQEDSAVYLCASSSSGGANEQFFGPGTRLTVL.

With regard to this clonotype: A much larger clone differs from this one at a single base, so this may be a read error. The chain combines TRBV6-2 or TRBV6-3 with TRBJ1-1; D perhaps matches TRBD1 (6 bases). Germline assignment: CDR1 MNHEY and CDR2 SVGEGT. The CDR3 contains 15 residues. V lost 7 bases to trimming and J lost 0 bases, with 15 bases between them. The CDR3 sequence: CASTMDSVMNTEAFF. The CDR3, as DNA: TGTGCCAGCACGATGGACAGTGTCATGAACACTGAAGCTTTCTTT.

This clonotype came up a few times. The CDR3 reads CASRLGNQPQHF. CDR3 nucleotide sequence: TGTGCCAGCAGGTTGGGGAATCAGCCCCAGCATTTT. This sequence joins TRBV12-3 or TRBV12-4 and TRBJ1-5, with no clear D. V was cut by 6 bases and J by 4 bases, with 7 bases left in between. The CDR3 runs to 12 residues.

J is TRBJ1-1 and V is TRBV7-9, with D possibly matching TRBD1 (6 bases). This CDR3 is built from 15 residues. V was clipped by 5 bases and J by 2 bases, with 15 bases between them. Germline CDR1 is SEHNR and CDR2 is FQNEAQ (reference sequence). Here the CDR3 reads CASSNTGGLNTEAFF. CDR3 in DNA: TGTGCCAGCAGCAACACCGGGGGGCTTAACACTGAAGCTTTCTTT.

This clonotype was seen at least ten times. This rearrangement joins TRBV12-3 or TRBV12-4 to TRBJ1-5, with 9 bases identical to TRBD1. This CDR3 has 19 residues. The trim removed 6 bases at V and 0 bases at J, leaving 15 bases unmatched. CDR3 in amino acids: CASRLGQGVVSGSNQPQHF. The CDR3, as DNA: TGTGCCAGCAGGTTGGGACAGGGCGTTGTGAGTGGTAGCAATCAGCCCCAGCATTTT.

The sample holds one count of this clonotype. This chain uses TRBV5-1 with TRBJ1-3; D call uncertain. V dropped 4 bases and J dropped 6 bases, with 5 bases sitting between them. Germline CDR1 reads SGHRS; CDR2 reads YFSETQ. The CDR3 consists of 11 residues. The CDR3 region is CASSAENTIYF. The CDR3 coding sequence is TGCGCCAGCAGCGCCGAAAACACCATATATTTT.

This clonotype was recorded at least ten times. This chain links TRBV2 with TRBJ2-1, with D possibly being TRBD1 (5 bases). The length of the CDR3 is 16 residues. The V gene lost 2 bases and the J gene lost 3 bases, with 14 bases spanning the gap. The germline gives CDR1 SNHLY, CDR2 FYNNEI. CDR3 nucleotides: TGTGCCAGCAGTGAAAAACTAAGGGGCTTCTACAATGAGCAGTTCTTC. Translating gives CASSEKLRGFYNEQFF.

This chain links TRBV7-6 with TRBJ2-5, with D hard to call. The end of the DNA fits TRBJ2-7 better, so the J call may be wrong. Germline V gene lookup returns CDR1 SGHVS and CDR2 FNYEAQ. This CDR3 is built from 14 residues. This CDR3 is CASSPRASSYEQYF. CDR3 in DNA: TGTGCCAGCAGCCCGAGAGCGAGCTCCTACGAGCAGTACTTC.

The chain couples TRBV7-9 to TRBJ1-2; 10 bases agree with TRBD1. This CDR3 region has 15 residues. The germline CDR1 and CDR2 sequences are SEHNR and FQNEAQ (reference sequence). V trimming: 5 bases; J trimming: 2 bases; junction bases outside the gene matches: 5. The CDR3 DNA reads TGTGCCAGCAGCGACCAGGGACAGGGGAACTATGGCTACACCTTC. Translation gives CASSDQGQGNYGYTF.

This clonotype was seen ten or more times. The rearrangement uses TRBV14 and TRBJ1-1, with D maybe TRBD1 (6 bases). Trimming left V 0 bases short and J 5 bases short, with 7 bases between. The CDR3 totals 13 residues. Germline V gene data show CDR1 as SGHDN and CDR2 as FVKESK. The CDR3 DNA sequence: TGTGCCAGCAGCCAAGAAAGGGGGACTGAAGCTTTCTTT. Its protein is CASSQERGTEAFF.

The chain is built from TRBV9 and TRBJ1-4; TRBD1 might be the D (6 bases). The CDR3 loop spans 13 amino acids. The V gene's germline CDR1 is SGDLS and CDR2 YYNGEE. V lost 6 bases to trimming and J lost 8 bases, with 14 bases between them. Here the CDR3 reads CASNTGAGEKLFF. The CDR3 DNA is TGTGCCAGCAACACGGGGGCAGGGGAAAAACTGTTTTTT.

The V gene is TRBV7-9, the J gene TRBJ2-1; no clear D gene. Germline V gives CDR1 SEHNR, CDR2 FQNEAQ (reference sequence). V dropped 2 bases and J dropped 9 bases, with 5 bases sitting between them. This CDR3 comprises 11 residues. CDR3 residues: CASSLSSEQFF. As DNA, the CDR3 is TGTGCCAGCAGCTTAAGCAGTGAGCAGTTCTTC.